These 28 T cell receptor beta chains were all obtained from the same sample, sequenced in a study of blood T cell repertoires in COVID-19. Libraries were prepared by immunoSEQ multiplex PCR; TCRdb keeps only in-frame clonotypes and omits some of them. The sample lists about 100,000 clones; approximately 88% were seen once. Sequenced input: peripheral blood. These receptors all stem from a woman aged 55-69 years with acute or convalescent COVID-19.

The chain is built from TRBV4-1 and TRBJ2-6, with 11 bases fitting TRBD2. The germline V gene has CDR1 MGHRA and CDR2 YSYEKL. The CDR3 has 21 amino acids. Germline trimming cut 2 bases from V and 0 bases from J; bases unmatched to any gene: 12. For the CDR3, the DNA is TGCGCCAGCAGCCAAAGGGAAGCTAGCGGGGGGTTTTTCTCTGGGGCCAACGTCCTGACTTTC. Translated: CASSQREASGGFFSGANVLTF.

This chain connects TRBV4-3 to TRBJ2-3; 12 bases line up with TRBD2. The CDR3 covers 15 residues. Germline V gives CDR1 LGHNA, CDR2 YSLEER. The junction had 4 bases not matched to a gene; V was cut back by 5 bases and J by 4 bases. In DNA, the CDR3 is TGCGCCAGCAGCTCCTCTAGCGGGGGGGCAGATACGCAGTATTTT. Encoded protein: CASSSSSGGADTQYF.

The J gene is TRBJ1-6, the V gene TRBV5-4; D possibly corresponds to TRBD1 (5 bases). The V gene lost 1 base and the J gene lost 10 bases, with 9 bases spanning the gap. The germline V gene encodes CDR1 SGHNT and CDR2 YYREEE (reference sequence). The length of the CDR3 is 13 residues. The CDR3 is CASSLQGTSPLHF. The CDR3 nucleotides are TGTGCCAGCAGCTTGCAGGGCACCTCACCCCTCCACTTT. Combining the CDR3 with reference TRBV5-4 and TRBJ1-6 gives the whole variable domain ETGVTQSPTHLIKTRGQQVTLRCSSQSGHNTVSWYQQALGQGPQFIFQYYREEENGRGNFPPRFSGLQFPNYSSELNVNALELDDSALYLCASSLQGTSPLHFGNGTRLTVT.

The J gene is TRBJ1-6, the V gene TRBV2; TRBD1 is a possible D gene (6 bases). The CDR3 totals 14 residues. The V end was cut by 7 bases, the J end by 7 bases, with 14 bases between. CDR1 is SNHLY and CDR2 is FYNNEI in the germline V gene. The CDR3: CASTGGAPNSPLHF. CDR3 DNA: TGTGCCAGCACCGGGGGGGCCCCCAATTCACCCCTCCACTTT. The full variable domain, with the rest looked up from reference TRBV2 and TRBJ1-6, is EPEVTQTPSHQVTQMGQEVILRCVPISNHLYFYWYRQILGQKVEFLVSFYNNEISEKSEIFDDQFSVERPDGSNFTLKIRSTKLEDSAMYFCASTGGAPNSPLHFGNGTRLTVT.

This clone was picked up a small number of times. The chain employs TRBV3-1 (or the pseudogene TRBV3-2) and TRBJ1-1; D remains unclear. CDR3 length equals 14 residues. V lost 1 base and J 2 bases, leaving 8 bases between the germline ends. Germline V gives CDR1 LGHDT, CDR2 YNNKEL (reference sequence). CDR3 amino acids: CASSQVGINTEAFF. Written as DNA, the CDR3 is TGTGCCAGCAGCCAAGTCGGGATTAACACTGAAGCTTTCTTT.

This rearrangement joins TRBV15 to TRBJ2-7; tentatively, D is TRBD1 (5 bases). Germline CDR1 LNHNV, CDR2 YYDKDF (reference sequence). Trimming took off 5 bases at V and 2 bases at J, with 13 bases between the two ends. The CDR3 has 14 residues. CDR3 in DNA: TGTGCCACCAGCGGTGGCAGGGTCGCCTACGAGCAGTACTTC. Translated: CATSGGRVAYEQYF.

The rearrangement links TRBV2 to TRBJ1-1, with D hard to call. V lost 6 bases to trimming and J lost 1 base, with 9 bases between them. The CDR3 runs to 13 residues. Germline lookup yields CDR1 SNHLY and CDR2 FYNNEI. CDR3 nucleotides: TGTGCCAGCAGGTCCACAGAGAACACTGAAGCTTTCTTT. Its translation is CASRSTENTEAFF.

The chain combines TRBV7-9 with TRBJ1-5; D is possibly TRBD1 (6 bases). Looked up from germline, CDR1 is SEHNR and CDR2 is FQNEAQ (reference sequence). This CDR3 comprises 15 residues. The ends were cut back, 1 base at V and 0 bases at J, with 7 bases in the middle. This chain's CDR3 is CASSLGQDSNQPQHF. CDR3 bases: TGTGCCAGCAGCTTAGGACAGGATAGCAATCAGCCCCAGCATTTT.

The chain joins TRBV14 to TRBJ2-6; 7 bases are shared with TRBD2. Germline loops: CDR1 SGHDN, CDR2 FVKESK. Trimming at V came to 3 bases and at J to 2 bases, leaving 10 bases not matched to a gene. This CDR3 is 18 amino acids long. The CDR3 DNA reads as TGTGCCAGCAGCCAGATGTACATGGGAGGGACTGGGGCCAACGTCCTGACTTTC. Translated, it gives CASSQMYMGGTGANVLTF.

The chain carries TRBV11-2 and TRBJ2-5; TRBD2 agrees at 9 bases. The trim removed 5 bases at V and 5 bases at J, leaving 9 bases unmatched. This CDR3 region has 15 residues. The germline CDR1 and CDR2 sequences are SGHAT and FQNNGV. CDR3 DNA sequence: TGTGCCAGCAGCGGGCGGGGGGGCCGGTTGGAGACCCAGTACTTC. Amino acid sequence: CASSGRGGRLETQYF.

V is TRBV7-5 and J is TRBJ1-1. TRBV7-5 is flagged as a pseudogene. The CDR3 is made up of 18 amino acids. CDR3 loop: CVRSPIPGLVFTSTEAFF. As DNA, the CDR3 is TGTGTCAGAAGCCCGATCCCGGGACTAGTTTTTACAAGCACTGAAGCTTTCTTT.

V and J are TRBV30 and TRBJ2-7, with 9 bases matching TRBD2. V lost 4 bases and J lost 4; bases outside the gene matches: 5. The CDR3 is made up of 13 amino acids. CDR1 GTSNPN and CDR2 SVGIG come from the germline V gene (reference sequence). CDR3 sequence reads: CAWNSGGTYEQYF. CDR3 coding DNA: TGTGCCTGGAATAGCGGGGGTACGTACGAGCAGTACTTC.

This clone was detected a few times. The rearrangement uses TRBV19 and TRBJ1-4; maybe TRBD1 (6 bases). The CDR3 runs 15 residues. Per the germline V gene, CDR1 is LNHDA and CDR2 is SQIVND (reference sequence). Trimming took 5 bases from V and 3 from J, leaving 13 bases between them. The CDR3 loop is CASSLVTGSNEKLFF. In nucleotides, the CDR3 is TGTGCCAGTAGTCTGGTGACAGGCTCTAATGAAAAACTGTTTTTT.

V is TRBV7-2 and J is TRBJ2-1; TRBD2 matches 7 bases. CDR3 length: 14 amino acids. V lost 7 bases and J lost 4; bases outside the gene matches: 7. The germline gives CDR1 SGHTA, CDR2 FQGNSA. The CDR3 sequence: CASTRASGYNEQFF. CDR3 nucleotide sequence: TGTGCCAGCACGCGGGCTAGCGGATACAATGAGCAGTTCTTC.

The rearrangement joins TRBV3-1 (or the pseudogene TRBV3-2) to TRBJ1-6, with D maybe TRBD1 (6 bases). CDR3 length: 15 residues. Germline V CDR1 and CDR2: LGHDT, YNNKEL (reference sequence). The V and J ends lost 4 bases and 8 bases respectively, with 15 bases between them. CDR3: CASSPDTGQYSPLHF. The CDR3 DNA sequence: TGTGCCAGCAGCCCCGACACAGGACAGTATTCACCCCTCCACTTT.

The chain uses TRBV9 and TRBJ1-5; 9 bases line up with TRBD1. The germline gives CDR1 SGDLS, CDR2 YYNGEE. The CDR3 is 19 amino acids. V shed 6 bases and J 0 bases; nucleotides not matched to a gene: 16. CDR3 loop: CASKGDPGQGIYSNQPQHF. The CDR3 DNA is TGTGCCAGCAAGGGGGATCCGGGACAGGGAATTTATAGCAATCAGCCCCAGCATTTT. Variable domain in full (rest from reference TRBV9 and TRBJ1-5): DSGVTQTPKHLITATGQRVTLRCSPRSGDLSVYWYQQSLDQGLQFLIQYYNGEERAKGNILERFSAQQFPDLHSELNLSSLELGDSALYFCASKGDPGQGIYSNQPQHFGDGTRLSIL.

The chain carries TRBV30 and TRBJ1-1; D might be TRBD1 (6 bases). The CDR3 has 13 residues. The V gene lost 1 base and the J gene lost 1 base, with 7 bases spanning the gap. The germline gives CDR1 GTSNPN, CDR2 SVGIG (reference sequence). This CDR3 reads CAWSEGGNTEAFF. The CDR3 nucleotides are TGTGCCTGGAGTGAAGGGGGGAACACTGAAGCTTTCTTT.

The rearrangement joins TRBV20-1 to TRBJ1-4, with TRBD1 matching 8 bases. There are 16 residues in the CDR3. V shed 3 bases, J shed 5 bases, and the junction held 11 bases outside the gene matches. Germline CDR1 and CDR2: DFQATT and SNEGSKA (reference sequence). DNA for the CDR3: TGCAGTGCTAGTCAAGCCCTGGGACAGGCAAATGAAAAACTGTTTTTT. Its translation is CSASQALGQANEKLFF.

The chain couples TRBV18 to TRBJ2-7; perhaps TRBD1 as D (6 bases). The CDR3 consists of 14 residues. V was pared by 2 bases and J by 5 bases, with 13 bases between. Looked up from germline, CDR1 is KGHSH and CDR2 is LQKENI. As DNA, the CDR3 is TGTGCCAGCTCACCAGCGATACAGGGCGACGAGCAGTACTTC. Translation gives CASSPAIQGDEQYF. The complete variable domain, with remaining parts taken from reference TRBV18 and TRBJ2-7, reads NAGVMQNPRHLVRRRGQEARLRCSPMKGHSHVYWYRQLPEEGLKFMVYLQKENIIDESGMPKERFSAEFPKEGPSILRIQQVVRGDSAAYFCASSPAIQGDEQYFGPGTRLTVT.

The chain is built from TRBV5-1 and TRBJ1-5, with a possible D match to TRBD1 (5 bases). Germline V gene lookup returns CDR1 SGHRS and CDR2 YFSETQ. The CDR3 is 14 amino acids. Trimming removed 0 bases from V and 7 bases from J, with 11 bases in between. CDR3 sequence: CASSLGAGNQPQHF. The CDR3 nucleotides are TGCGCCAGCAGCTTGGGGGCAGGGAACCAGCCCCAGCATTTT.

This chain connects TRBV7-9 to TRBJ1-1; possible D gene TRBD1, 5 bases. The CDR3 contains 12 residues. CDR1 is SEHNR, CDR2 FQNEAQ, per germline (reference sequence). The V end was cut by 6 bases, the J end by 5 bases, with 10 bases between. The CDR3 DNA sequence: TGTGCCAGCAGTCTAGGGGTGACTGAAGCTTTCTTT. This gives the protein CASSLGVTEAFF.

The J gene is TRBJ1-3, the V gene TRBV3-1 (or the pseudogene TRBV3-2), with D maybe TRBD1 (5 bases). This CDR3 contains 15 residues. Trimming cost V 1 base and J 0 bases, with 7 bases left between them. Germline CDR1 and CDR2: LGHDT and YNNKEL (reference sequence). Here the CDR3 reads CASSQATGSGNTIYF. The CDR3 DNA is TGTGCCAGCAGCCAAGCCACAGGCTCTGGAAACACCATATATTTT.

The rearrangement joins TRBV5-1 to TRBJ1-4; no clear D gene. The CDR3 runs to 15 residues. V lost 0 bases and J lost 2, with 8 bases in between. CDR1 and CDR2 (germline): SGHRS, YFSETQ. The CDR3 loop is CASSLARGTNEKLFF. The CDR3, as DNA: TGCGCCAGCAGCTTGGCGCGAGGGACTAATGAAAAACTGTTTTTT.

This chain links TRBV23-1 with TRBJ1-1; D gene unclear. TRBV23-1 falls under the ORF class, with uncertain function. There are 14 residues in the CDR3. Trimming cost V 3 bases and J 1 base, with 9 bases left between them. The CDR3 DNA sequence: TGCGCCAGCAGTCACGCGGATGGGAACACTGAAGCTTTCTTT. It is translated as CASSHADGNTEAFF.

This clone appeared a few times. This sequence joins TRBV12-5 and TRBJ2-1; 8 positions agree with TRBD1. In germline, CDR1 is LGHNT, CDR2 FRNRAP. This CDR3 is 16 amino acids long. V was pared by 5 bases and J by 4 bases, with 10 bases of the junction left unmatched. CDR3 amino acids: CASGLSGTGPYNEQFF. The CDR3 coding sequence is TGTGCTAGTGGTCTATCCGGGACAGGCCCGTACAATGAGCAGTTCTTC.

The rearrangement links TRBV28 to TRBJ2-3; D call uncertain. The V and J ends lost 3 bases and 6 bases respectively, with 4 bases between them. The CDR3 has 11 residues. Germline V gives CDR1 MDHEN, CDR2 SYDVKM. CDR3 sequence reads: CASSFGDTQYF. The CDR3 DNA sequence: TGTGCCAGCAGTTTCGGGGATACGCAGTATTTT.

The V and J genes are TRBV10-3 and TRBJ2-3, with TRBD2 identical over 8 bases. After removal of 3 bases from V and 9 bases from J, the junction contained 5 bases not matched to a gene. This CDR3 contains 13 residues. Germline V gives CDR1 ENHRY, CDR2 SYGVKD. Here the CDR3 reads CAISEGAGVTQYF. For the CDR3, the DNA is TGTGCCATCAGTGAAGGAGCGGGGGTAACGCAGTATTTT.

The chain is built from TRBV28 and TRBJ2-2, with D tentatively TRBD2 (7 bases). CDR3 length equals 16 residues. V dropped 5 bases and J dropped 2 bases, with 15 bases sitting between them. Germline values: CDR1 MDHEN, CDR2 SYDVKM. The CDR3 loop reads CASSPGGGGNTGELFF. CDR3 coding DNA: TGTGCCAGCAGTCCCGGGGGAGGGGGTAACACCGGGGAGCTGTTTTTT.